These T cell receptor beta chains were read from a single sample in a study of blood T cell repertoires in COVID-19. Generated by immunoSEQ multiplex PCR, the TCRdb table keeps only in-frame clones and is missing some. The sample has 200,000 to 250,000 clones; roughly 85% are singletons. The sequenced sample consisted of PBMCs or T cells enriched from blood (not recorded which). These receptor sequences come from a woman in her 40s with acute COVID-19. Each CDR3 is given with its conserved first and last residue. The D gene is left open where the match is weak. Part of the rows lack a size; the others show once, few, many or a class for expanded clones.

clone_size d_call j_call cdr3_length v_call cdr3_nt cdr3_aa
NA NA TRBJ1-5 14 TRBV5-4 TGTGCCAGCAGCTTGGCCGGGCAGGGACAGCCCCAGCATTTT CASSLAGQGQPQHF
NA NA TRBJ1-1 14 TRBV4-1 TGCGCCAGCAGCCAATGGTTGTCCGAGTATGAAGCTTTCTTT CASSQWLSEYEAFF
NA NA TRBJ2-7 11 TRBV25-1 TGTGCCAGCAGTGACACACACGAGCAGTACTTC CASSDTHEQYF
NA NA TRBJ1-2 14 TRBV7-9 TGTGCCAGCAGCTTCGGCAGGGCTAACTATGGCTACACCTTC CASSFGRANYGYTF
NA NA TRBJ2-5 14 TRBV7-3 TGTGCCAGCAGCCCCCACGCAGGCTCCGAGACCCAGTACTTC CASSPHAGSETQYF
NA NA TRBJ1-1 16 TRBV19 TGTGCCAGCGACGGTCGAAACCTCCAGGGAGGCACTGAAGCTTTCTTT CASDGRNLQGGTEAFF
NA NA TRBJ1-1 13 TRBV27 TGTGCCAGCAGTTTACGAGAAAACACTGAAGCTTTCTTT CASSLRENTEAFF
NA TRBD1 TRBJ2-6 15 TRBV6-5 TGTGCCGCGGGACAGGGGGCTGCTGGGGCCAACGTCCTGACTTTC CAAGQGAAGANVLTF
NA TRBD1 TRBJ1-2 17 TRBV30 TGTGCCTGGACATCCGTGGGACAGGGGGCTTCGGGCTATGGCTACACCTTC CAWTSVGQGASGYGYTF
once NA TRBJ1-2 15 TRBV27 TGTGCCAGCGGAAGTTTTACCGGGATGAACTATGGCTACACCTTC CASGSFTGMNYGYTF
NA NA TRBJ1-1 16 TRBV9 TGTGCCAGCAGCGTAGCTCTCGGAGGGCAGAGCACTGAAGCTTTCTTT CASSVALGGQSTEAFF
NA TRBD1 TRBJ1-2 15 TRBV13 TGTGCCAGCAGCTTCCGGGACAGCCACAACTATGGCTACACCTTC CASSFRDSHNYGYTF
few NA TRBJ2-1 14 TRBV6-1 TGTGCCAGCAGTGAAGAGGGGGATAGGGCTGAGCAGTTCTTC CASSEEGDRAEQFF
NA NA TRBJ1-1 13 TRBV7-2 TGTGCCAGCGCTGGGCATATTTGGACTGAAGCTTTCTTT CASAGHIWTEAFF
NA TRBD1 TRBJ1-3 14 TRBV2 TGTGCCAGCAGACCCGGGACAGGGGGAAACACCATATATTTT CASRPGTGGNTIYF
NA NA TRBJ2-1 13 TRBV11-2 TGTGCCAGCAGCCCGCGACTAGACGATGAGCAGTTCTTC CASSPRLDDEQFF
NA TRBD1 TRBJ2-7 13 TRBV9 TGTGCCAGTGCGGGACAGGGGGCTTACGAGCAGTACTTC CASAGQGAYEQYF
few NA TRBJ1-2 14 TRBV28 TGTGCCAGCAATCCTCCTGACAGGAACTATGGCTACACCTTC CASNPPDRNYGYTF
NA NA TRBJ1-1 15 TRBV5-1 TGCGCCAGCAGCTTGGCCCCAGGGGTGAACACTGAAGCTTTCTTT CASSLAPGVNTEAFF
NA NA TRBJ1-1 15 TRBV6-2/TRBV6-3 TGTGCCAGCAGTTACATAGGTCAGGGGCTCCCTGAAGCTTTCTTT CASSYIGQGLPEAFF
NA NA TRBJ1-3 12 TRBV21-1 TGTGCCAGCATCAGCTCTGGAAACACCATATATTTT CASISSGNTIYF
few NA TRBJ1-1 13 TRBV12-3/TRBV12-4 TGTGCCAGCAGTTTAAGTCCCGGGACTGAAGCTTTCTTT CASSLSPGTEAFF
NA TRBD2 TRBJ2-2 17 TRBV9 TGTGCCAGCAGCCGGGGACTAGCGGGGGGGCACACCGGGGAGCTGTTTTTT CASSRGLAGGHTGELFF
NA NA TRBJ1-1 13 TRBV18 TGTGCCAGCTCCCCCTCCGGGAACACTGAAGCTTTCTTT CASSPSGNTEAFF
NA NA TRBJ1-3 14 TRBV5-1 TGCGCCAGCAGCCCAAGCGGCTCTGGAAACACCATATATTTT CASSPSGSGNTIYF